Each of the 22 T cell receptor beta chains below was sequenced from the same sample in a study of CD8 T cells in Susac syndrome. The RNA input was about 0.5 to 1 ug, and it was reverse transcribed with random hexamers. One entry per CDR3 protein results from TCRdb running MiXCR on the immunoSEQ multiplex PCR reads. The sample has about 190,000 distinct CDR3 sequences; 85% to 95% are singletons. Specimen: CD4+ T cells from PBMCs. These receptors came from a human donor in good health.

The rearrangement links TRBV11-3 to TRBJ2-1, with D maybe TRBD2 (5 bases). Trimming pared 1 base from V and 6 bases from J, leaving 10 bases between. CDR1 is SGHNT, CDR2 YENEEA, per germline. The length of the CDR3 is 14 residues. The CDR3 region has the DNA TGTGCCAGCAGCTTAGTCGGGGAAACCAATGAGCAGTTCTTC. This sequence encodes CASSLVGETNEQFF.

The chain combines TRBV18 with TRBJ2-4; no clear D. The CDR3 has 15 amino acids. V was shortened by 1 base and J by 0 bases, with 7 bases between the two germline ends. Looked up from germline, CDR1 is KGHSH and CDR2 is LQKENI. CDR3 coding DNA: TGTGCCAGCTCACCACAGGAACTAGCCAAAAACATTCAGTACTTC. It is translated as CASSPQELAKNIQYF.

The J gene is TRBJ2-7, the V gene TRBV15; D possibly corresponds to TRBD1 (5 bases). Deletions cut 1 base from V and 3 bases from J, with 13 bases between. CDR1 and CDR2 (germline): LNHNV, YYDKDF (reference sequence). The length of the CDR3 is 15 residues. The CDR3 DNA is TGTGCCACCAGCAGAGGAGGCCAGGGTGGCTACGAGCAGTACTTC. This encodes CATSRGGQGGYEQYF. The entire variable domain, with the rest obtained from reference TRBV15 and TRBJ2-7, is as follows: DAMVIQNPRYQVTQFGKPVTLSCSQTLNHNVMYWYQQKSSQAPKLLFHYYDKDFNNEADTPDNFQSRRPNTSFCFLDIRSPGLGDTAMYLCATSRGGQGGYEQYFGPGTRLTVT.

This chain joins TRBV15 and TRBJ1-3; maybe TRBD1 (5 bases). V was pared by 0 bases and J by 4 bases, with 10 bases between. This CDR3 region has 15 residues. Germline-derived CDR1 and CDR2 are LNHNV and YYDKDF (reference sequence). The CDR3 spells CATSRDVGTGNTIYF. CDR3 coding DNA: TGTGCCACCAGCAGAGATGTGGGGACCGGAAACACCATATATTTT.

The chain couples TRBV3-1 to TRBJ1-5, with D perhaps TRBD1 (5 bases). This CDR3 has 13 amino acids. V was clipped by 4 bases and J by 7 bases, with 11 bases between them. CDR1 is LGHDT, CDR2 YNNKEL, per germline (reference sequence). CDR3 DNA sequence: TGTGCCAGCAGCCGGCTCGGGGACCAGCCCCAGCATTTT. Its translation is CASSRLGDQPQHF.

This clonotype was seen once. The rearrangement uses TRBV3-1 and TRBJ2-5; the D is unclear. This CDR3 region has 12 residues. The V end lost 4 bases, the J end lost 5 bases, and 8 bases lay between the germline ends. The V gene's germline CDR1 is LGHDT and CDR2 YNNKEL (reference sequence). In DNA form, the CDR3 reads TGTGCCAGCAGCCCCTGGGCGGAGACCCAGTACTTC. Protein product: CASSPWAETQYF.

The rearrangement joins TRBV7-8 to TRBJ2-7; 9 bases fit TRBD1. V lost 9 bases, J lost 2 bases, and 11 bases stayed unmatched. Germline-derived CDR1 and CDR2 are SGHVS and FQNEAQ. The CDR3 has 15 amino acids. In nucleotides, the CDR3 is TGTGCCAGTAGCCCCCCCGGGACAGGGCCCTACGAGCAGTACTTC. Amino acid sequence: CASSPPGTGPYEQYF.

The CDR3 is CASSYRKASLTDTQYF. The CDR3 coding sequence is TGTGCCAGCAGTTATCGGAAGGCCTCTCTCACAGATACGCAGTATTTT. The rearrangement links TRBV7-9 to TRBJ2-3, with no clear D. This CDR3 is built from 16 residues. Trimming cost V 6 bases and J 2 bases, with 18 bases left between them. CDR1 SEHNR and CDR2 FQNEAQ come from the germline V gene (reference sequence).

The gene calls are TRBV20-1 and TRBJ1-2; 7 nucleotides line up with TRBD1. The germline CDR1 and CDR2 sequences are DFQATT and SNEGSKA (reference sequence). Unmatched junction bases numbered 6, after V lost 6 bases and J lost 2 bases. The CDR3 runs to 13 residues. This CDR3 is CSATRTGNYGYTF. The CDR3 region has the DNA TGCAGTGCAACCCGGACAGGAAACTATGGCTACACCTTC.

The chain is built from TRBV9 and TRBJ1-2; the match to TRBD1 covers 7 bases. Germline-derived CDR1 and CDR2 are SGDLS and YYNGEE. The trim removed 0 bases at V and 7 bases at J, leaving 9 bases unmatched. There are 15 residues in the CDR3. DNA of the CDR3: TGTGCCAGCAGCGTAGCGGGGACAGTTTCTGGTGGCTACACCTTC. Its protein product is CASSVAGTVSGGYTF.

This clonotype was observed a single time. This chain links TRBV2 with TRBJ1-1, with D unclear. The CDR3 length is 14 residues. The germline CDR1 and CDR2 sequences are SNHLY and FYNNEI. Trimming stripped 8 bases from V and 0 bases from J, with 13 bases between. In DNA, the CDR3 is TGTGCCAGCTTGCGGAGTCAAATGAACACTGAAGCTTTCTTT. Its translation is CASLRSQMNTEAFF.

The V gene is TRBV29-1, the J gene TRBJ2-1; 7 bases fit TRBD2. The CDR3 has 14 amino acids. Germline-derived CDR1 and CDR2 are SQVTM and ANQGSEA. The junction had 5 bases not matched to a gene; V was cut back by 2 bases and J by 4 bases. The chain's CDR3 is CSVESREGYNEQFF. The CDR3, as DNA: TGCAGCGTTGAATCCAGGGAGGGGTACAATGAGCAGTTCTTC.

The V and J genes are TRBV2 and TRBJ1-2, with TRBD1 identical over 7 bases. V shed 6 bases, J shed 3 bases, and the junction held 1 base outside the gene matches. Germline CDR1 is SNHLY and CDR2 is FYNNEI. The length of the CDR3 is 12 residues. CDR3 in DNA: TGTGCCAGCAGCGACAGGGACTATGGCTACACCTTC. Translated, it gives CASSDRDYGYTF.

J is TRBJ2-4 and V is TRBV6-5; D might be TRBD1 or TRBD2, each matching 5 bases. V was clipped by 8 bases and J by 6 bases, with 8 bases between them. This CDR3 comprises 11 residues. Germline assignment: CDR1 MNHEY and CDR2 SVGAGI. CDR3 region: CASGGRNIQYF. The CDR3 nucleotides are TGTGCCAGCGGGGGAAGAAACATTCAGTACTTC.

The chain has TRBV29-1 and TRBJ1-1, with 7 bases matching TRBD1. CDR1 SQVTM and CDR2 ANQGSEA come from the germline V gene. With 3 bases clipped from V and 7 bases from J, the junction kept 11 bases outside the gene matches. The CDR3 is 14 amino acids. CDR3 in amino acids: CSVESGPDRVEAFF. The CDR3 region has the DNA TGCAGCGTTGAGTCGGGGCCAGACAGGGTTGAAGCTTTCTTT.

The genes are TRBV2 and TRBJ2-2; TRBD2 aligns across 8 bases. V lost 6 bases and J lost 5; bases outside the gene matches: 8. Per the germline V gene, CDR1 is SNHLY and CDR2 is FYNNEI. The CDR3 totals 15 residues. DNA for the CDR3: TGTGCCAGCAGGGGGGAAAGCGGGAGAACCGGGGAGCTGTTTTTT. Translation: CASRGESGRTGELFF.

This chain uses TRBV6-6 with TRBJ2-7; D perhaps matches TRBD2 (5 bases). This CDR3 region has 14 residues. Germline CDR1 is MNHNY and CDR2 is SVGAGI (reference sequence). V was shortened by 4 bases and J by 1 base, with 11 bases between the two germline ends. The chain's CDR3 is CASSLGKRSYEQYV. CDR3 in DNA: TGTGCCAGCAGTTTGGGGAAGCGGTCCTACGAGCAGTACGTC.

This clonotype appeared a single time. The chain combines TRBV27 with TRBJ2-3; D call uncertain. Germline V gene lookup returns CDR1 MNHEY and CDR2 SMNVEV (reference sequence). V lost 5 bases and J 1 base, leaving 10 bases between the germline ends. This CDR3 region has 14 residues. In DNA, the CDR3 is TGTGCCAGCAGTGCTTCGTTTGGCACAGATACGCAGTATTTT. It specifies CASSASFGTDTQYF.

The genes are TRBV29-1 and TRBJ2-7; either TRBD1 or TRBD2 may supply D (6 bases each). The CDR3 is made up of 12 amino acids. Germline values: CDR1 SQVTM, CDR2 ANQGSEA. Trimming pared 6 bases from V and 5 bases from J, leaving 14 bases between. This chain's CDR3 is CSVKGGGNEQYV. In DNA, the CDR3 is TGCAGCGTAAAAGGGGGAGGCAACGAGCAGTACGTC.

In its sample, this clonotype was seen a few times. The chain links TRBV20-1 to TRBJ1-1; the D is unclear. Trimming shortened V by 1 base and J by 5 bases, and 5 bases separated the two germline ends. CDR3 length: 11 residues. Germline V gene data show CDR1 as DFQATT and CDR2 as SNEGSKA (reference sequence). CDR3 nucleotide sequence: TGCAGTGCTAGAGGTGGGACTGAAGCTTTCTTT. It yields the protein CSARGGTEAFF.

The chain couples TRBV3-1 to TRBJ2-5; D may be TRBD1 or TRBD2 (5 bases each). CDR1 and CDR2 (germline): LGHDT, YNNKEL (reference sequence). V lost 0 bases and J 3 bases, leaving 14 bases between the germline ends. The CDR3 loop spans 16 amino acids. The CDR3 coding sequence is TGTGCCAGCAGCCAAGATCGTGGGACGACAGAAGAGACCCAGTACTTC. This sequence encodes CASSQDRGTTEETQYF.

The genes are TRBV11-2 and TRBJ2-3; the match to TRBD1 covers 7 bases. The germline gives CDR1 SGHAT, CDR2 FQNNGV. Trimming removed 10 bases from V and 5 bases from J; junction bases left unmatched: 6. The CDR3 consists of 12 residues. The CDR3 DNA sequence: TGTGCCACCTCGAGGGGGCAAGATACGCAGTATTTT. As protein: CATSRGQDTQYF.